A selection of T cell receptor beta chains follows, all from one sample in a study of blood T cell repertoires in COVID-19. Generated by immunoSEQ multiplex PCR, the TCRdb table keeps only in-frame clones and is missing some. The data show around 30,000 clones, roughly nine tenths seen once. Material for sequencing was peripheral blood. The receptor set was obtained from a man aged 55 to 70 with acute or convalescent COVID-19. Both conserved end residues are part of each CDR3. Fields, in order: V gene, D gene, J gene, CDR3 protein, CDR3 DNA. D genes are given only for firm matches.

V gene: TRBV7-9
D gene: NA
J gene: TRBJ1-5
CDR3 protein: CASSQGGQPQHF
CDR3 DNA: TGTGCCAGCAGCCAAGGGGGTCAGCCCCAGCATTTT

V gene: TRBV19
D gene: TRBD1
J gene: TRBJ1-5
CDR3 protein: CASSGDRGNVQPQHF
CDR3 DNA: TGTGCCAGTAGTGGTGACAGGGGTAATGTTCAGCCCCAGCATTTT

V gene: TRBV3-1/TRBV3-2
D gene: NA
J gene: TRBJ2-3
CDR3 protein: CASSHARSYLTGDTQYF
CDR3 DNA: TGTGCCAGCAGCCATGCCCGTAGCTACCTCACTGGAGATACGCAGTATTTT

V gene: TRBV24-1
D gene: NA
J gene: TRBJ1-2
CDR3 protein: CATSAEGVRGYTF
CDR3 DNA: TGTGCCACCAGTGCCGAGGGGGTAAGGGGCTACACCTTC

V gene: TRBV7-9
D gene: NA
J gene: TRBJ1-1
CDR3 protein: CASSLFPILDDTEAFF
CDR3 DNA: TGTGCCAGCAGCTTATTCCCGATCCTAGATGATACTGAAGCTTTCTTT

V gene: TRBV7-9
D gene: TRBD1
J gene: TRBJ2-2
CDR3 protein: CASSLEGPGGNTGELFF
CDR3 DNA: TGTGCCAGCAGCTTAGAAGGGCCAGGGGGGAACACCGGGGAGCTGTTTTTT

V gene: TRBV7-2
D gene: TRBD2
J gene: TRBJ2-3
CDR3 protein: CASSFGTSGSTDTQYF
CDR3 DNA: TGTGCCAGCAGCTTTGGGACTAGCGGGAGCACAGATACGCAGTATTTT

V gene: TRBV5-1
D gene: TRBD1
J gene: TRBJ1-4
CDR3 protein: CASSWAGQGGEKLFF
CDR3 DNA: TGCGCCAGCAGCTGGGCGGGACAGGGCGGCGAAAAACTGTTTTTT

V gene: TRBV25-1
D gene: NA
J gene: TRBJ1-1
CDR3 protein: CATTEGGTEAFF
CDR3 DNA: TGTGCCACCACAGAAGGTGGAACTGAAGCTTTCTTT

V gene: TRBV5-5
D gene: NA
J gene: TRBJ1-5
CDR3 protein: CASSLLDKSNQPQHF
CDR3 DNA: TGTGCCAGCAGCCTTCTGGACAAGAGCAATCAGCCCCAGCATTTT

V gene: TRBV19
D gene: TRBD1
J gene: TRBJ1-5
CDR3 protein: CASRLGTALYQPQHF
CDR3 DNA: TGTGCCAGTCGACTTGGGACAGCGTTGTATCAGCCCCAGCATTTT

V gene: TRBV6-2/TRBV6-3
D gene: NA
J gene: TRBJ1-2
CDR3 protein: CASSYGEQGWNGYTF
CDR3 DNA: TGTGCCAGCAGTTACGGAGAACAGGGTTGGAATGGCTACACCTTC

V gene: TRBV19
D gene: NA
J gene: TRBJ1-1
CDR3 protein: CASSRGMNTEAFF
CDR3 DNA: TGTGCCAGTAGTCGGGGAATGAACACTGAAGCTTTCTTT

V gene: TRBV5-5
D gene: TRBD1
J gene: TRBJ2-7
CDR3 protein: CASSSGQGDYEQYF
CDR3 DNA: TGTGCCAGCAGCTCGGGACAGGGAGACTACGAGCAGTACTTC

V gene: TRBV11-2
D gene: TRBD2
J gene: TRBJ2-7
CDR3 protein: CASSPLAGTYEQYF
CDR3 DNA: TGTGCCAGCAGCCCCCTAGCGGGGACCTACGAGCAGTACTTC

V gene: TRBV19
D gene: TRBD1
J gene: TRBJ1-2
CDR3 protein: CASSSFTGGAKFGYTF
CDR3 DNA: TGTGCCAGTAGTAGCTTTACAGGGGGCGCAAAGTTTGGCTACACCTTC

V gene: TRBV5-1
D gene: NA
J gene: TRBJ1-4
CDR3 protein: CASSLPGPNEKLFF
CDR3 DNA: TGCGCCAGCAGCCTCCCTGGGCCTAATGAAAAACTGTTTTTT

V gene: TRBV6-1
D gene: NA
J gene: TRBJ1-1
CDR3 protein: CASSDRAGTEAFF
CDR3 DNA: TGTGCCAGCAGTGATAGGGCAGGGACTGAAGCTTTCTTT

V gene: TRBV5-6
D gene: NA
J gene: TRBJ1-1
CDR3 protein: CASTLGGGPEAFF
CDR3 DNA: TGTGCCAGCACCCTTGGGGGAGGCCCTGAAGCTTTCTTT

V gene: TRBV19
D gene: TRBD1
J gene: TRBJ2-2
CDR3 protein: CASADRAWGTGELFF
CDR3 DNA: TGTGCCAGTGCTGACAGGGCTTGGGGCACCGGGGAGCTGTTTTTT